The entry below describes one TCR beta chain. Its cognate antigen is unknown. This specimen comes from a study of T cell repertoires in cytomegalovirus infection. In the study overall: Carrying CMV and the relevant HLA type showed in public TCR beta signatures. Study-wide results and caveats: The study found HLA-C-restricted CMV-specific TCR beta clonotypes dominating the ex vivo response. Carriers of CMV and the relevant HLA type were discriminated by public TCR beta frequency.

V dropped 0 bases and J dropped 10 bases, with 16 bases sitting between them. The CDR3 has 15 amino acids. From the reads, TCRdb called clonotypes with MiXCR, one entry per CDR3 protein. Among about 600,000 distinct CDR3 sequences listed, 20% to 25% were seen once. The receptor's source is a human donor in good health (CMV status not recorded). Some clones in this sample may be carry-over from other donors' samples. The chain is built from TRBV12-3 or TRBV12-4 and TRBJ2-1, with D possibly being TRBD1 (6 bases). The sequenced material came from CD8+ T cells from PBMCs. The CDR3 sequence: CASSLAIYRTVEQFF. DNA for the CDR3: TGTGCCAGCAGTTTAGCGATTTATCGGACAGTCGAGCAGTTCTTC.